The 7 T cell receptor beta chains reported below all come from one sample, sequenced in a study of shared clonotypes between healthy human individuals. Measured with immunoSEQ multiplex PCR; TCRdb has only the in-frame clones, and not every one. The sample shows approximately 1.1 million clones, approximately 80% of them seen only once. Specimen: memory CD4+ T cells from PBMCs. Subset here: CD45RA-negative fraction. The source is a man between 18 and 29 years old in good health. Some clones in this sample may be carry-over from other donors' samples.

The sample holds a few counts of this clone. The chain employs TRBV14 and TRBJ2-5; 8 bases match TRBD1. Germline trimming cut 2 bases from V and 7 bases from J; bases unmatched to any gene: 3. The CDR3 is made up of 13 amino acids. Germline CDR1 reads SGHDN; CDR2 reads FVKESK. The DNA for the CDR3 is TGTGCCAGCAGCCAACCACAGGGGGGGACCCAGTACTTC. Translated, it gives CASSQPQGGTQYF.

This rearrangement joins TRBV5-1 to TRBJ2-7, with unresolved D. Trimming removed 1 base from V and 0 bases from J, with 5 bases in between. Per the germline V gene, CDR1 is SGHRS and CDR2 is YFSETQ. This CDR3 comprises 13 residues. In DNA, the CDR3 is TGCGCCAGCAGCTTGTCTACCTCCTACGAGCAGTACTTC. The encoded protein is CASSLSTSYEQYF.

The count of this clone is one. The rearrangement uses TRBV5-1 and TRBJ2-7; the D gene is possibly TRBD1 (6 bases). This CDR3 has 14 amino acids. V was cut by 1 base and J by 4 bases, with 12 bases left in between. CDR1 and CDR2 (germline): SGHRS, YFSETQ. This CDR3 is CASSLRQEGYEQYF. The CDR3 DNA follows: TGCGCCAGCAGCTTGAGACAGGAAGGGTACGAGCAGTACTTC.

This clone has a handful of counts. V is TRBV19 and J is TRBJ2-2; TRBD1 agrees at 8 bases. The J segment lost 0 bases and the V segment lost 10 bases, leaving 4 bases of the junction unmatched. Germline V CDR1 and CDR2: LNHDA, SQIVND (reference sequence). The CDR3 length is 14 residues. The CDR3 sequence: CATWDRSNTGELFF. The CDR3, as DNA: TGTGCCACCTGGGACAGGTCGAACACCGGGGAGCTGTTTTTT.

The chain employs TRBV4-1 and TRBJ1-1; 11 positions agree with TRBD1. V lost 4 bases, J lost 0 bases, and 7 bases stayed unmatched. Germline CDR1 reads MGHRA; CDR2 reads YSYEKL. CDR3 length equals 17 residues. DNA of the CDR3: TGCGCCAGCAGCCTGGGACAGGGGGTATCTATGAACACTGAAGCTTTCTTT. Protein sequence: CASSLGQGVSMNTEAFF.

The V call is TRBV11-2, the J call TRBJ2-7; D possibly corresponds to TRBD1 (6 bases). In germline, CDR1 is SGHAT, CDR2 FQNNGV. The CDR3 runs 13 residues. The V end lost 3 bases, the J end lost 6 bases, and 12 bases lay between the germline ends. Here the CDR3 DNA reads TGTGCCAGCAGCTTTACAGGGACCGGCGAGCAGTACTTC. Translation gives CASSFTGTGEQYF. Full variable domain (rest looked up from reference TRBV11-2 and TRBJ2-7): EAGVAQSPRYKIIEKRQSVAFWCNPISGHATLYWYQQILGQGPKLLIQFQNNGVVDDSQLPKDRFSAERLKGVDSTLKIQPAKLEDSAVYLCASSFTGTGEQYFGPGTRLTVT.

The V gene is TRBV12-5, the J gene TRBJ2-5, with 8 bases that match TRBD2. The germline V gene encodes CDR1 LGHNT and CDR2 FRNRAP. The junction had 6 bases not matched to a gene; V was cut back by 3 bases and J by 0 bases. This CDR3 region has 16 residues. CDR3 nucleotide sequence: TGTGCTAGTGGTTTTCATGCGGGAGGTTACCAAGAGACCCAGTACTTC. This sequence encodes CASGFHAGGYQETQYF.